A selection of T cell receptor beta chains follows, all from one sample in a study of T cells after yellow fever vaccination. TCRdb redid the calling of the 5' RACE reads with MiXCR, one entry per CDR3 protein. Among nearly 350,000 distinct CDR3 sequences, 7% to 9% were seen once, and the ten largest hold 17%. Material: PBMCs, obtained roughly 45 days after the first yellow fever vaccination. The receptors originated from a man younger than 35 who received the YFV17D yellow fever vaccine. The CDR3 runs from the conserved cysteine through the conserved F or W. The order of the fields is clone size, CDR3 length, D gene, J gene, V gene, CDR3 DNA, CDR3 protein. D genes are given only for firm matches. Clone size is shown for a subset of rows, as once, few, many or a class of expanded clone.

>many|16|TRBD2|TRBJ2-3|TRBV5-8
TGTGCCAGCAGCTTGGTAATACTAGCGGGCACAGATACGCAGTATTTT
CASSLVILAGTDTQYF
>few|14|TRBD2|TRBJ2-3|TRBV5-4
TGTGCCAGCAGCTACCTAGCGGCAAAAGATACGCAGTATTTT
CASSYLAAKDTQYF
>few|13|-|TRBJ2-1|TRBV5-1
TGCGCCAGCAGCTTGTCCGCGGACTGGGGTCGGTTCTTC
CASSLSADWGRFF
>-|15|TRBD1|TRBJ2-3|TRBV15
TGTGCCACCAGCAGGGACAGGGAATTGACAGATACGCAGTATTTT
CATSRDRELTDTQYF
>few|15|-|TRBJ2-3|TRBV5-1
TGCGCCAGCAGCTTGGGGGCGGCTAGCACAGATACGCAGTATTTT
CASSLGAASTDTQYF
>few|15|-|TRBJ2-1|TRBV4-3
TGCGCCAGCAGCCAAGACTCCCAAGCCTACAATGAGCAGTTCTTC
CASSQDSQAYNEQFF
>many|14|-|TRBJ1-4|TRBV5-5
TGTGCCAGCAGCTTCATCGGGGGCAATGAAAAACTGTTTTTT
CASSFIGGNEKLFF
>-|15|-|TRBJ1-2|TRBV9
TGTGCCAGCAGCGTAGATCGGGGGCGTCTTTATGGCTACACCTTC
CASSVDRGRLYGYTF
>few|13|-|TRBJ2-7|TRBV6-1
TGTGCCAGCACCCGGGGCAGGGTCTACGAGCAGTACTTC
CASTRGRVYEQYF
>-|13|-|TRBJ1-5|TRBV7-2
TGTGCCAGCAGCTTAGGGTTTAAACAGCCCCAGCATTTT
CASSLGFKQPQHF
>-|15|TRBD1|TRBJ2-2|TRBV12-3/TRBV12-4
TGTGCCAGCAGTGATGGGACAGTGAACACCGGGGAGCTGTTTTTT
CASSDGTVNTGELFF
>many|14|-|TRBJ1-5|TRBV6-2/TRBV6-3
TGTGCCAGCTCCGACAGGTGGGTCAATCAGCCCCAGCATTTT
CASSDRWVNQPQHF
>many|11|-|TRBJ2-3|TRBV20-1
TGCAGTGCTGCCGGAGATTATACGCAGTATTTT
CSAAGDYTQYF
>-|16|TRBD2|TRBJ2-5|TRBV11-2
TGTGCCAGCAGCTTAGACCCTTCCGGGGGGGTAGAGACCCAGTACTTC
CASSLDPSGGVETQYF
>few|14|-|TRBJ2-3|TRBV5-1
TGCGCCAGCAGCTTTCTAGGGGCCCCAGATACGCAGTATTTT
CASSFLGAPDTQYF
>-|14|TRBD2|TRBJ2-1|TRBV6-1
TGTGCCAGCAGTCCCCTCGGGGGGTTCAATGAGCAGTTCTTC
CASSPLGGFNEQFF
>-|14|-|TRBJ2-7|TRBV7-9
TGTGCCAGCAGCTTAAGGGTACGGGTGGAGGAGCAGTACTTC
CASSLRVRVEEQYF
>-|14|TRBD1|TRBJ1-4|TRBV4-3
TGCGCCAGCAGCCGACGACTTACTGACAGGGAACTGTTTTTT
CASSRRLTDRELFF
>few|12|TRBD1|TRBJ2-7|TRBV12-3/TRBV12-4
TGTGCCAGCAGCCTGACAGGGACCGAGCAGTACTTC
CASSLTGTEQYF
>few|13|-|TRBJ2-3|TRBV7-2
TGTGCCAGCAGCTTACCCCAGGCAGATACGCAGTATTTT
CASSLPQADTQYF
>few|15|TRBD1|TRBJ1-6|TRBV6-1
TGTGCCAGCAGTCAGGACAGGGTCTATAATTCACCCCTCCACTTT
CASSQDRVYNSPLHF
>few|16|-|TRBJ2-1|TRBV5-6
TGTGCCAGCAGCTTGGAAGGGCCGAGCGCCTACAATGAGCAGTTCTTC
CASSLEGPSAYNEQFF
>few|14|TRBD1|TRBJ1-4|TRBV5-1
TGCGCCAGCAGCTATGGGACAGGGGTTGAAAAACTGTTTTTT
CASSYGTGVEKLFF
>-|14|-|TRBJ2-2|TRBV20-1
TGCAGTGCTAGAATGGTCGCGAGCACCGGGGAGCTGTTTTTT
CSARMVASTGELFF
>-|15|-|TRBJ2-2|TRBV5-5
TGTGCCAGCAGTCCCAGGCCGCTCAACACCGGGGAGCTGTTTTTT
CASSPRPLNTGELFF
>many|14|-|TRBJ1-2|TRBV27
TGTGCCAGCAGTTTATTTCCTCCCAACTATGGCTACACCTTC
CASSLFPPNYGYTF
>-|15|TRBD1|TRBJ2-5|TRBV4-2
TGTGCCAGCAGCCAAGGACAGGGGACGCAAGAGACCCAGTACTTC
CASSQGQGTQETQYF
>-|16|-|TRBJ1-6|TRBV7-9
TGTGCCAGCAGCTTTCTGTCAGGAGGTCCTGATTCACCCCTCCACTTT
CASSFLSGGPDSPLHF
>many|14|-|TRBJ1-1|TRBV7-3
TGTGCCAGCAGCCAATCGACAGGAAGCACTGAAGCTTTCTTT
CASSQSTGSTEAFF
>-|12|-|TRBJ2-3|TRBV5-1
TGCGCCAGCAGGTGGGGCGGAGATACGCAGTATTTT
CASRWGGDTQYF
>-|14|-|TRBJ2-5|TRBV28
TGTGCCAGCAGTCTTTCAGGCAAGCAAGAGACCCAGTACTTC
CASSLSGKQETQYF
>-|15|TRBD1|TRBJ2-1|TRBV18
TGTGCCAGCTCACCATCGGGACAGGGGGCTGGTGAGCAGTTCTTC
CASSPSGQGAGEQFF
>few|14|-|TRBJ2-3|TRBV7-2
TGTGCCAGCAGCTTAATGACAGACACAGATACGCAGTATTTT
CASSLMTDTDTQYF
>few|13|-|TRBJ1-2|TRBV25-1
TGTGCCAGCAGTGAATATGAGAGGTATGGCTACACCTTC
CASSEYERYGYTF